This passage covers 13 T cell receptor beta chains from one sample sequenced in a study of blood T cell repertoires in COVID-19. Using immunoSEQ multiplex PCR, the repertoire was profiled, and TCRdb retains in-frame clones only, with some absent. Altogether a few hundred thousand clones are present, 75% to 95% being singletons, with the ten largest covering under 3%. The sample taken for sequencing was peripheral blood. Receptor source: a person aged 18-35 years with COVID-19, enrolled during active disease.

This chain connects TRBV19 to TRBJ1-1; 7 bases match TRBD1. CDR1 is LNHDA and CDR2 is SQIVND in the germline V gene (reference sequence). This CDR3 is 14 amino acids long. J was trimmed by 0 bases and V by 6 bases; bases with no gene match: 4. As DNA, the CDR3 is TGTGCCAGTAGGGAACAGGGGCTGAACACTGAAGCTTTCTTT. It translates to CASREQGLNTEAFF.

The chain joins TRBV4-2 to TRBJ1-1; D call uncertain. CDR1 is LGHNA, CDR2 YNFKEQ, per germline. The CDR3 covers 13 residues. The V end lost 0 bases, the J end lost 6 bases, and 8 bases lay between the germline ends. The CDR3: CASSQDRRAEAFF. The DNA for the CDR3 is TGTGCCAGCAGCCAAGATCGGAGGGCTGAAGCTTTCTTT.

A remark on this clone: One junction end disagrees with the germline gene, perhaps due to a read error. Written as DNA, the CDR3 is TGTGCCAGCAGCTTAGAAAGCGGGTCTCGCATCTTC. Residues: CASSLESGSRIF. This chain joins TRBV7-2 and TRBJ2-1; D may be TRBD2 (6 bases). The length of the CDR3 is 12 residues. Germline V gene lookup returns CDR1 SGHTA and CDR2 FQGNSA.

The chain carries TRBV4-1 and TRBJ2-1; TRBD2 aligns across 13 bases. Trimming at V came to 2 bases and at J to 8 bases, leaving 3 bases not matched to a gene. Per germline, CDR1 MGHRA and CDR2 YSYEKL. The CDR3 loop spans 15 amino acids. The CDR3 bases are TGCGCCAGCAGCCAATTGACTAGCGGGAGGCATGAGCAGTTCTTC. Translating it yields CASSQLTSGRHEQFF.

The chain recombines TRBV28 with TRBJ1-1, with a weak D call TRBD1 (6 bases). The CDR3 length is 14 residues. Germline values: CDR1 MDHEN, CDR2 SYDVKM. V shed 6 bases and J shed 2 bases, with 13 bases lying between them. The CDR3 here is CASRYREQNTEAFF. CDR3 nucleotide sequence: TGTGCCAGCAGGTACAGGGAACAAAACACTGAAGCTTTCTTT.

The rearrangement joins TRBV6-6 to TRBJ1-1; TRBD1 might be the D (5 bases). Germline CDR1 and CDR2: MNHNY and SVGAGI (reference sequence). The germline V and J ends were trimmed by 8 bases and 0 bases, with 10 bases remaining between them. CDR3 length: 13 residues. The CDR3 DNA is TGTGCCAGCTCCTCGGGGGTGAACACTGAAGCTTTCTTT. This translates into CASSSGVNTEAFF.

The chain links TRBV7-9 to TRBJ1-1, with D perhaps matching TRBD1 (5 bases). V was shortened by 5 bases and J by 5 bases, with 12 bases between the two germline ends. The CDR3 sequence is 13 residues long. Germline CDR1 reads SEHNR; CDR2 reads FQNEAQ (reference sequence). CDR3 sequence: CASSQWTNTEAFF. The CDR3 DNA reads TGTGCCAGCAGCCAATGGACAAATACTGAAGCTTTCTTT.

V is TRBV20-1 and J is TRBJ2-1, with D perhaps TRBD2 (5 bases). From germline, CDR1 is DFQATT and CDR2 SNEGSKA (reference sequence). CDR3 length equals 12 residues. Trimming pared 3 bases from V and 5 bases from J, leaving 8 bases between. This chain's CDR3 is CSASTRNNEQFF. The CDR3 DNA sequence: TGCAGTGCTAGTACTAGGAACAATGAGCAGTTCTTC.

This chain joins TRBV4-3 and TRBJ2-3; D is undetermined. CDR3 size: 14 residues. Looked up from germline, CDR1 is LGHNA and CDR2 is YSLEER. V lost 0 bases and J 3 bases, leaving 7 bases between the germline ends. The CDR3 DNA is TGCGCCAGCAGCCAAGATGTAGCAACAGATACGCAGTATTTT. Encoded protein: CASSQDVATDTQYF.

DNA of the CDR3: TGTGCCAGCAGTTCGGCAGGGGGGGAGACCCAGTACTTC. Protein product: CASSSAGGETQYF. The rearrangement links TRBV28 to TRBJ2-5; a possible D gene is TRBD1 (7 bases). This CDR3 comprises 13 residues. CDR1 is MDHEN and CDR2 is SYDVKM in the germline V gene. V shed 4 bases and J shed 5 bases, with 11 bases lying between them. Drawing the rest from reference TRBV28 and TRBJ2-5, the complete variable domain is DVKVTQSSRYLVKRTGEKVFLECVQDMDHENMFWYRQDPGLGLRLIYFSYDVKMKEKGDIPEGYSVSREKKERFSLILESASTNQTSMYLCASSSAGGETQYFGPGTRLLVL.

This chain joins TRBV9 and TRBJ2-3, with TRBD2 identical over 10 bases. CDR1 and CDR2 from the germline V gene are SGDLS and YYNGEE. The CDR3 spans 16 residues. J was trimmed by 2 bases and V by 3 bases; bases with no gene match: 6. Here the CDR3 reads CASSETGLAFTDTQYF. For the CDR3, the DNA is TGTGCCAGCAGCGAAACGGGACTAGCGTTCACAGATACGCAGTATTTT.

This chain joins TRBV6-5 and TRBJ2-5; 7 bases map to TRBD1. Germline trimming cut 6 bases from V and 1 base from J; bases unmatched to any gene: 2. Germline assignment: CDR1 MNHEY and CDR2 SVGAGI. This CDR3 has 13 residues. Written as DNA, the CDR3 is TGTGCCAGCAGAGGGGGCTTCCAAGAGACCCAGTACTTC. This sequence encodes CASRGGFQETQYF.

The chain carries TRBV3-1 (or the pseudogene TRBV3-2) and TRBJ1-2; 7 nucleotides agree with TRBD1. V gave up 1 base and J gave up 7 bases; unmatched junction bases: 0. Germline assignment: CDR1 LGHDT and CDR2 YNNKEL (reference sequence). This CDR3 is built from 12 residues. The CDR3, as DNA: TGTGCCAGCAGCCAAGCAGGGGGTGGCTACACCTTC. Translated, it gives CASSQAGGGYTF.